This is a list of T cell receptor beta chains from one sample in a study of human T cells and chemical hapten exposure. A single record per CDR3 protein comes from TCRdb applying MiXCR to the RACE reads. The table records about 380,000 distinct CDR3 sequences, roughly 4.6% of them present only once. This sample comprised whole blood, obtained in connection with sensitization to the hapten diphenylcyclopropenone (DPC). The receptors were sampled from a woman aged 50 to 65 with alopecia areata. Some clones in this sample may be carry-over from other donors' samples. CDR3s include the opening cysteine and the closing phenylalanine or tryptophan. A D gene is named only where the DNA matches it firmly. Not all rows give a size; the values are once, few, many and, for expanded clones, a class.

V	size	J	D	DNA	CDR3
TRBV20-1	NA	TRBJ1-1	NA	TGCAGTGCTGACCTTAGAGGGGGAGGCACTGAAGCTTTCTTT	CSADLRGGGTEAFF
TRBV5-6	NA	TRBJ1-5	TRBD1	TGTGCCAGCAGCTTGTCCGTCCACAGGGGAGGCAATCAGCCCCAGCATTTT	CASSLSVHRGGNQPQHF
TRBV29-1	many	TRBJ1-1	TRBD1	TGCAGCGCTCTAACAGGGGTGGAGGCTTTCTTT	CSALTGVEAFF
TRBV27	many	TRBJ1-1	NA	TGTGCCAGCGCTGGGAGCTCCCAGGACTCAGCTTTCTTT	CASAGSSQDSAFF
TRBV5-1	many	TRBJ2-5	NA	TGCGCCAGCAGCCCCGACCTGGGCCAAGAGACCCAGTACTTC	CASSPDLGQETQYF
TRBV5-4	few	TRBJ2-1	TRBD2	TGTGCCAGCAGCTTGGAAGGGACTAGCATTCACAATGAGCAGTTCTTC	CASSLEGTSIHNEQFF
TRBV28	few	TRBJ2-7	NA	TGTGCCAGCAGTTTAAGTAGGCGCGTTCTCTCCTACGAGCAGTACTTC	CASSLSRRVLSYEQYF
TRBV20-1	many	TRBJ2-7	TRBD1	TGCAGTGCTAGGCCCCGGGACAGGGTCTACGAGCAGTACTTC	CSARPRDRVYEQYF
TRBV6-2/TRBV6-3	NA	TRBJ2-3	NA	TGTGCCAGCAGTTCCACTAGTGATCCGGCAGATACGCAGTATTTT	CASSSTSDPADTQYF
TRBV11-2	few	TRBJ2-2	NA	TGTGCCAGCCTCCCCAGGGGGGCGCGTACCGGGGAGCTGTTTTTT	CASLPRGARTGELFF
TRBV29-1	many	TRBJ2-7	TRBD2	TGCAGCGTTGAAGGGGCGAAAAGCGGGAGAGAAGGGGAGCAGTACTTC	CSVEGAKSGREGEQYF
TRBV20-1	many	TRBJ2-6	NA	TGCAGTGCTCCCACGGCTGGGGCCAACGTCCTGACTTTC	CSAPTAGANVLTF
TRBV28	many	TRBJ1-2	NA	TGTGCCAGCATCCCCCCGGCAGGTCAATTCGACTATGGCTACACCTTC	CASIPPAGQFDYGYTF
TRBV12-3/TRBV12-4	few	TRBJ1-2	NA	TGTGCCAGCAGTTTAGACGGTGGCGGGGTCTATGGCTACACCTTC	CASSLDGGGVYGYTF
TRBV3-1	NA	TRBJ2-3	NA	TGTGCCAGCAGCCAGGGTTGGGAGCATACAGATACGCAGTATTTT	CASSQGWEHTDTQYF
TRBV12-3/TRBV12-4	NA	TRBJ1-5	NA	TGTGCCAGCAGTCTAGAGGGCAGTGCCCGCAATCAGCCCCAGCATTTT	CASSLEGSARNQPQHF
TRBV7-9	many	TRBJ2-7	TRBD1	TGTGCCAGCAGCTCGGGACAGGGGATCTACGAGCAGTACTTC	CASSSGQGIYEQYF
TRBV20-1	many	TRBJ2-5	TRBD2	TGCAGTGCTACCCAGCGGGGGGGCCGCGAGACCCAGTACTTC	CSATQRGGRETQYF
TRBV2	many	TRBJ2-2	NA	TGTGCCAGCAGTGAAATGCGGGGATCGGCCGGGGAGCTGTTTTTT	CASSEMRGSAGELFF
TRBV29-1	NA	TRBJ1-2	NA	TGCAGCGACCTGACAGCTAACTATGGCTACACCTTC	CSDLTANYGYTF
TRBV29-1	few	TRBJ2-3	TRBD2	TGCAGCGTTGTTCCCCCGCGGGGGGTTGGAGATACGCAGTATTTT	CSVVPPRGVGDTQYF
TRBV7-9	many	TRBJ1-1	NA	TGTGCCAGCAGCTTTGTCGCTGAAGCTTTCTTT	CASSFVAEAFF
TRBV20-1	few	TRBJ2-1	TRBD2	TGCAGTGCTAGGGAGCGGGAGAGTGAGCAGTTCTTC	CSARERESEQFF
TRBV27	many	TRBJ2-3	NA	TGTGCCAGCACTGGTAACACAGATACGCAGTATTTT	CASTGNTDTQYF
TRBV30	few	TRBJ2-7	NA	TGTGCCTGGAGTGTACAACTCAGTCGGTCCGAGCAGTACTTC	CAWSVQLSRSEQYF
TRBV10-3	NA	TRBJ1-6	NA	TGTGCCATCAAAATGGGGAGCTCCTATAATTCACCCCTCCACTTT	CAIKMGSSYNSPLHF
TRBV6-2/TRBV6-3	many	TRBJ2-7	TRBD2	TGTGCCAGCACCCTGGGACTAGCGGGAGCCGAGCAGTACTTC	CASTLGLAGAEQYF
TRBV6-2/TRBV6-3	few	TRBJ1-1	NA	TGTGCCAGCAGTTTCGTCCCGCAGCCTGAAGCTTTCTTT	CASSFVPQPEAFF
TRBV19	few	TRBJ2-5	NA	TGTGCCAGTAGTATCGGCAACAGCAAAGAGACCCAGTACTTC	CASSIGNSKETQYF
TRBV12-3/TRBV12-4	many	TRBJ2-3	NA	TGTGCCAGCAGTTTGAAGGGGGGTGGAACAGATACGCAGTATTTT	CASSLKGGGTDTQYF
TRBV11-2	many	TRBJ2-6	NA	TGTGCCAGCAGCTTGAGACTCTCTGGGGCCAACGTCCTGACTTTC	CASSLRLSGANVLTF
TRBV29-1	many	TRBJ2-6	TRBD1	TGCAGCGTTGAGGCCCCGACAGGGAGCGGGGCCAACGTCCTGACTTTC	CSVEAPTGSGANVLTF
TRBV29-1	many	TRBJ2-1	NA	TGCAGCGTTGAGGAGGGGAATGAGCAGTTCTTC	CSVEEGNEQFF
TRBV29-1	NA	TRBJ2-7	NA	TGCAGCGTTGAAGATATAAGTGCCTACGAGCAGTACTTC	CSVEDISAYEQYF
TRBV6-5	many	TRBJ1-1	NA	TGTGCCAGCAGTTCAGTCCAAAGGAACACTGAAGCTTTCTTT	CASSSVQRNTEAFF
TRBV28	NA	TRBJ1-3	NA	TGTGCCAGCAGTTCCGGACTGCTTTACGGAAACACCATATATTTT	CASSSGLLYGNTIYF
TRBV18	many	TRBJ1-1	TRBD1	TGTGCCAGCTCACGCTGGGACAGGGGGAACACTGAAGCTTTCTTT	CASSRWDRGNTEAFF
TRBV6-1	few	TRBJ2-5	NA	TGTGCCAGCATTCCGCCGTTCGGGAAAGAGACCCAGTACTTC	CASIPPFGKETQYF
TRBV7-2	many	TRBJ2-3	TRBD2	TGTGCCAGCAGCTTGACTAGCGGGAGCAGGACAGATACGCAGTATTTT	CASSLTSGSRTDTQYF
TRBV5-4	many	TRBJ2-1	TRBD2	TGTGCCAGCAGCTCTCGGGCTAGCGGGAGCTGGGGTGAGCAGTTCTTC	CASSSRASGSWGEQFF
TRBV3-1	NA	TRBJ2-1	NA	TGTGCCAGCAGCCCCCCGGGACGCTTGAATGAGCAGTTCTTC	CASSPPGRLNEQFF
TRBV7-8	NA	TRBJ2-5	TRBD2	TGTGCCAGCAGCTCCCGGCCCCAGCGGGGTTCCCAAGAGACCCAGTACTTC	CASSSRPQRGSQETQYF
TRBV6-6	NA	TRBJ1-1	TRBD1	TGTGCCAGCAGTTACTCGCCGGGACAGTCTTCGAACACTGAAGCTTTCTTT	CASSYSPGQSSNTEAFF
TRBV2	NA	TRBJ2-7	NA	TGTGCCAGCAGTGAAGCGGAGGCAGCCTACGAGCAGTACTTC	CASSEAEAAYEQYF
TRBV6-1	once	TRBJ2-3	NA	TGTGCCAGCAGGCACGGGGCTTCTAGCACAGATACGCAGTATTTT	CASRHGASSTDTQYF
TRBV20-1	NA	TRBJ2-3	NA	TGCAGTGCTAGTGGGGTCGGCGGGCGCACAGATACGCAGTATTTT	CSASGVGGRTDTQYF
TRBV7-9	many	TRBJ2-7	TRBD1	TGTGCCAGCAGTGGGACAGGGCTTTCCTACGAGCAGTACTTC	CASSGTGLSYEQYF
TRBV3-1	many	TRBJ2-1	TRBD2	TGTGCCAGCAGCCAAGACCCAGCGGGGTATTACAATGAGCAGTTCTTC	CASSQDPAGYYNEQFF
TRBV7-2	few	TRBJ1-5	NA	TGTGCCAGCAGCTTTTGGGGAGGCAATCAGCCCCAGCATTTT	CASSFWGGNQPQHF
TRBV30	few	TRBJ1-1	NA	TGTGCCTGGAGGGCAGGGGCCGGAACTGAAGCTTTCTTT	CAWRAGAGTEAFF
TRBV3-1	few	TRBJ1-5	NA	TGTGCCAGCAGCCAAGATGGGGGGCTGGCTCAGCCCCAGCATTTT	CASSQDGGLAQPQHF
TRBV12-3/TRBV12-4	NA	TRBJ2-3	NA	TGTGCCAGCAGCTCTACCGGGGGCACAGATAAGCAGTATTTT	CASSSTGGTDKQYF
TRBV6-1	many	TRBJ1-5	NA	TGTGCCAGCAGGGAAACTAGCAATCAGCCCCAGCATTTT	CASRETSNQPQHF